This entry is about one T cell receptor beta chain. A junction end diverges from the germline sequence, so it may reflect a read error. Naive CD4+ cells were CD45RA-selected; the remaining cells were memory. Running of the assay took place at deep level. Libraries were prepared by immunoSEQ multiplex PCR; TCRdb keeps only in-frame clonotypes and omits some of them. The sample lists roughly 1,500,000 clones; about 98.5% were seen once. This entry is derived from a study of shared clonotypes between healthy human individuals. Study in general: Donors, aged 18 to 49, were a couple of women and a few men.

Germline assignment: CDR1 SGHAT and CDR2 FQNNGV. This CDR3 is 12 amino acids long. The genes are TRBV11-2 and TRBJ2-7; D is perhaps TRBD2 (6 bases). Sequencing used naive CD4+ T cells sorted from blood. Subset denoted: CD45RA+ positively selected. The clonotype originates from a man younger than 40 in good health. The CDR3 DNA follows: TGTGCCAGCAGCTTAGATCGGGACTGGCCGGCCTTC. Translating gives CASSLDRDWPAF.